Each of the 17 T cell receptor beta chains below was sequenced from the same sample in a study of regulatory T cells in long-lasting Graves disease. Sequencing libraries for TCR beta were prepared with iRepertoire HTBI primers and Arm-PCR of CDR3 regions. Using its own MiXCR run on the multiplex PCR reads, TCRdb lists one record per CDR3 protein. The sample shows about 240,000 distinct CDR3 sequences, 20% to 25% of them seen only once. Specified time point: newly diagnosed GD, antithyroid drugs for less than 3 months. PBMC-derived RNA was used for the TCR library. The sample in question was peripheral blood mononuclear cells (PBMCs), obtained at new diagnosis, from a patient treated with antithyroid drugs. These TCRs come from a female donor with Graves disease.

J is TRBJ2-3 and V is TRBV11-2; the match to TRBD2 covers 8 bases. This CDR3 spans 15 amino acids. Germline V gene data show CDR1 as SGHAT and CDR2 as FQNNGV. V lost 5 bases to trimming and J lost 2 bases; unmatched junction nucleotides: 6. CDR3 sequence (DNA): TGTGCCAGCAGCAGGGCGGGGGGCTTCACAGATACGCAGTATTTT. This codes for CASSRAGGFTDTQYF.

V usage is TRBV20-1 and J usage is TRBJ1-4; D is ambiguous. The V end lost 5 bases, the J end lost 8 bases, and 12 bases lay between the germline ends. Germline assignment: CDR1 DFQATT and CDR2 SNEGSKA (reference sequence). CDR3 size: 12 residues. CDR3 nucleotides: TGCAGTGCTGAGCGCCTGGGAGAAAAACTGTTTTTT. Translation gives CSAERLGEKLFF.

This clonotype showed up many times. The rearrangement links TRBV6-2 or TRBV6-3 to TRBJ1-5; no reliable D call. Looked up from germline, CDR1 is MNHEY and CDR2 is SVGEGT. Trimming shortened V by 7 bases and J by 3 bases, and 16 bases separated the two germline ends. The CDR3 has 15 residues. Here the CDR3 reads CASTGDKRYNQPQHF. Here the CDR3 DNA reads TGTGCCAGCACCGGAGACAAGAGGTACAATCAGCCCCAGCATTTT.

This clonotype was counted many times. The gene calls are TRBV13 and TRBJ2-7, with 7 bases lining up with TRBD1. The length of the CDR3 is 12 residues. Germline V gene lookup returns CDR1 PRHDT and CDR2 FYEKMQ (reference sequence). The V gene end was trimmed by 5 bases and the J gene end by 4 bases; junction bases not matched to a gene: 2. CDR3: CASSQTGYEQYF. As DNA, the CDR3 is TGTGCCAGCAGCCAGACAGGGTACGAGCAGTACTTC.

The count of this clonotype is one. A read error is likely here: a far larger clone is one base away. The chain recombines TRBV6-2 or TRBV6-3 with TRBJ1-5; D gene unclear. The V and J ends lost 0 bases and 0 bases respectively, with 9 bases between them. Germline CDR1 is MNHEY and CDR2 is SVGEGT. The CDR3 is 16 residues long. The CDR3 reads CASSYSGGGSNQPQHF. Written as DNA, the CDR3 is TGTGCCAGCAGTTACTCAGGAGGCGGTAGCAATCAGCCCCAGCATTTT.

This clonotype was detected many times. The J gene is TRBJ2-7, the V gene TRBV7-9; D remains ambiguous. The CDR3 spans 15 residues. Germline values: CDR1 SEHNR, CDR2 FQNEAQ (reference sequence). V was clipped by 5 bases and J by 3 bases, with 17 bases between them. The CDR3 nucleotides are TGTGCCAGCAGCCCTGAATCAGGAAGGCACTACGAGCAGTACTTC. Residues: CASSPESGRHYEQYF.

This clonotype was seen many times. The J gene is TRBJ2-7, the V gene TRBV7-2, with D perhaps matching TRBD1 (6 bases). Trimming cost V 5 bases and J 3 bases, with 20 bases left between them. Germline-derived CDR1 and CDR2 are SGHTA and FQGNSA. This CDR3 is 16 amino acids long. CDR3 region: CASSPRQASTYYEQYF. The CDR3 nucleotides are TGTGCCAGCAGCCCTCGACAGGCTTCGACGTACTACGAGCAGTACTTC. Using reference TRBV7-2 and TRBJ2-7 for the parts outside the CDR3, the full variable domain is GAGVSQSPSNKVTEKGKDVELRCDPISGHTALYWYRQSLGQGLEFLIYFQGNSAPDKSGLPSDRFSAERTGGSVSTLTIQRTQQEDSAVYLCASSPRQASTYYEQYFGPGTRLTVT.

This clonotype is medium-sized (0.01 to 0.1%) in the sample. The V call is TRBV3-1, the J call TRBJ1-2; D gene unclear. Trimming removed 5 bases at V and 4 bases at J, with 5 bases between. In germline, CDR1 is LGHDT, CDR2 YNNKEL (reference sequence). The length of the CDR3 is 11 residues. Here the CDR3 DNA reads TGTGCCAGCAGCGCGACCTATGGCTACACCTTC. Its protein product is CASSATYGYTF.

This clonotype showed up just a few times. This may be a read error, as it is one base from a much larger clone. The CDR3 here is CSVGGNSNSEASF. The CDR3 nucleotides are TGCAGTGTTGGAGGAAACTCGAACAGTGAAGCTTCCTTT. The chain uses TRBV20-1 and TRBJ1-1; no definite D call. CDR1 and CDR2 from the germline V gene are DFQATT and SNEGSKA (reference sequence). The CDR3 has 13 amino acids.

This clonotype was seen repeatedly, ten times or more. The rearrangement joins TRBV7-3 to TRBJ1-1, with D possibly being TRBD1 (5 bases). CDR1 SGHTA and CDR2 FQGTGA come from the germline V gene. This CDR3 region has 15 residues. Trimming removed 1 base at V and 1 base at J, with 10 bases between. The CDR3 protein is CASSLRGGTNTEAFF. Here the CDR3 DNA reads TGTGCCAGCAGCTTAAGGGGGGGGACGAACACTGAAGCTTTCTTT.

The CDR3 bases are TGTGCCAGCAGCACCCCCTGGACAGGGAACACCGGGGAGCTGTTTTTT. It is translated as CASSTPWTGNTGELFF. J is TRBJ2-2 and V is TRBV6-1; TRBD1 matches at 7 bases. V trimming: 6 bases; J trimming: 1 base; junction bases outside the gene matches: 8. The germline V gene has CDR1 MNHNS and CDR2 SASEGT. The CDR3 runs to 16 residues.

This clonotype was counted many times. Written as DNA, the CDR3 is TGTGCCAGCAGCACAGACACAGGGAGTCGGACCGGGGAGCTGTTTTTT. Amino acid sequence: CASSTDTGSRTGELFF. The chain recombines TRBV7-3 with TRBJ2-2, with D perhaps TRBD1 (6 bases). This CDR3 contains 16 residues. CDR1 SGHTA and CDR2 FQGTGA come from the germline V gene. V lost 5 bases and J 5 bases, leaving 18 bases between the germline ends.

This clonotype was observed at least ten times. This sequence joins TRBV7-2 and TRBJ2-5; D gene unclear. CDR1 is SGHTA and CDR2 is FQGNSA in the germline V gene. This CDR3 is 14 amino acids long. Trimming left V 1 base short and J 1 base short, with 7 bases between. The CDR3 bases are TGTGCCAGCAGCTTAGGGCCAGTCCAAGAGACCCAGTACTTC. It codes for CASSLGPVQETQYF.

V is TRBV5-5 and J is TRBJ2-3; the match to TRBD2 covers 9 bases. This CDR3 has 17 amino acids. CDR1 and CDR2 (germline): SGHKS, YYEKEE (reference sequence). V dropped 0 bases and J dropped 1; count of bases not matched to a gene: 6. The CDR3 loop reads CASSLVPRGGGTDTQYF. For the CDR3, the DNA is TGTGCCAGCAGCTTGGTCCCGCGGGGGGGCGGCACAGATACGCAGTATTTT.

The table lists this clonotype with a few counts. The V and J genes are TRBV20-1 and TRBJ1-3, with D hard to call. The CDR3 runs 14 residues. Germline loops: CDR1 DFQATT, CDR2 SNEGSKA (reference sequence). V gave up 0 bases and J gave up 0 bases, with 6 bases separating them. CDR3 in amino acids: CSARDAGSGNTIYF. The CDR3 region has the DNA TGCAGTGCTAGAGACGCGGGCTCTGGAAACACCATATATTTT.

This clonotype was counted at least ten times. V usage is TRBV27 and J usage is TRBJ1-1; D possibly corresponds to TRBD1 (5 bases). Germline CDR1 is MNHEY and CDR2 is SMNVEV (reference sequence). V lost 6 bases, J lost 5 bases, and 13 bases lay in between. The CDR3 extends over 13 amino acids. CDR3: CASRAWGGTEAFF. CDR3 coding DNA: TGTGCCAGCAGGGCCTGGGGCGGGACTGAAGCTTTCTTT.

The sample holds many counts of this clonotype. The chain uses TRBV28 and TRBJ2-5; D unclear. Trimming pared 8 bases from V and 0 bases from J, leaving 16 bases between. Germline V gives CDR1 MDHEN, CDR2 SYDVKM. This CDR3 contains 15 residues. In nucleotides, the CDR3 is TGTGCCAGCCGTGGTATGCTTTCTCACCAAGAGACCCAGTACTTC. Its protein product is CASRGMLSHQETQYF.